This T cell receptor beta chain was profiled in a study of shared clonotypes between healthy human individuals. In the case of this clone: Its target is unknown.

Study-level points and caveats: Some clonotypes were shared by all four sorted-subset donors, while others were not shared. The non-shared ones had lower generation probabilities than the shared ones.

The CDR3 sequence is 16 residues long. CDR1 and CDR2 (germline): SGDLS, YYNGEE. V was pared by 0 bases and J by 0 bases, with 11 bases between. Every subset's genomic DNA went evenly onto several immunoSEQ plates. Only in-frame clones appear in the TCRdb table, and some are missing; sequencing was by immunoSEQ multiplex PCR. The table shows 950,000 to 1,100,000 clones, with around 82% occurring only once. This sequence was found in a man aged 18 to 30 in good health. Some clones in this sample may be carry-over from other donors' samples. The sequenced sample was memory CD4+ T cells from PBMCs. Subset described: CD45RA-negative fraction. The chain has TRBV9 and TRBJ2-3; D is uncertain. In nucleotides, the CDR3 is TGTGCCAGCAGCGTAGGTAGTAGCCTGAGCACAGATACGCAGTATTTT. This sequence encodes CASSVGSSLSTDTQYF.